Following are 10 T cell receptor beta chains from one sample sequenced in a study of blood T cell repertoires in COVID-19 (dated by TCRdb to the early 2020s). The receptor library was made with the immunoSEQ multiplex PCR assay. TCRdb took this table from immuneACCESS and kept in-frame rearrangements with V and J called. Such tables lack part of the clones; where checked against another copy, unresolved V genes explain under half of the gap, and the rest is unexplained. The sample data list about 36,000 clones, and just over 90% of these were observed just once. The leading ten clones occupy around 5% of the sample. Source material: peripheral blood. The receptors stem from a human donor in a cohort sampled during active COVID-19.

Here the CDR3 reads CASNKLGGLNTEAFF. The CDR3 coding sequence is TGTGCCAGCAACAAGTTAGGGGGACTGAACACTGAAGCTTTCTTT. The chain couples TRBV9 to TRBJ1-1; tentatively, D is TRBD1 (6 bases). Germline CDR1 is SGDLS and CDR2 is YYNGEE. Trimming left V 6 bases short and J 0 bases short, with 15 bases between. The CDR3 is 15 amino acids.

CDR3 residues: CASSETAGPLHF. DNA of the CDR3: TGTGCCAGCAGTGAGACCGCCGGGCCCCTCCACTTT. The chain uses TRBV2 and TRBJ1-6; D not resolved. Per germline, CDR1 SNHLY and CDR2 FYNNEI. The CDR3 is 12 amino acids. Between the trimmed V and J ends, which lost 3 bases and 13 bases, there was a span of 10 bases.

This clone was seen just once. This rearrangement joins TRBV2 to TRBJ2-3; 12 bases line up with TRBD2. CDR1 is SNHLY, CDR2 FYNNEI, per germline. The CDR3 runs to 14 residues. With V trimmed by 5 bases and J by 6 bases, 3 bases remained unmatched. The CDR3 spells CASSSSGRADTQYF. The CDR3 bases are TGTGCCAGCAGTTCTAGCGGGAGGGCCGATACGCAGTATTTT. Together with reference TRBV2 and TRBJ2-3, the CDR3 gives the full variable domain: EPEVTQTPSHQVTQMGQEVILRCVPISNHLYFYWYRQILGQKVEFLVSFYNNEISEKSEIFDDQFSVERPDGSNFTLKIRSTKLEDSAMYFCASSSSGRADTQYFGPGTRLTVL.

This chain uses TRBV3-1 (or the pseudogene TRBV3-2) with TRBJ1-2; 7 bases align to TRBD1. Trimming took 3 bases from V and 8 from J; bases not matched to a gene: 9. CDR1 is LGHDT and CDR2 is YNNKEL in the germline V gene (reference sequence). The CDR3 is 14 amino acids. CDR3 in amino acids: CASSQNHRGMGYTF. As DNA, the CDR3 is TGTGCCAGCAGCCAGAACCACAGGGGTATGGGCTACACCTTC.

The chain links TRBV7-9 to TRBJ2-7, with 14 bases lining up with TRBD2. V trimming: 5 bases; J trimming: 4 bases; junction bases outside the gene matches: 7. This CDR3 region has 16 residues. Per the germline V gene, CDR1 is SEHNR and CDR2 is FQNEAQ (reference sequence). The CDR3 sequence is CASSLGTSGSGYEQYF. In DNA, the CDR3 is TGTGCCAGCAGCCTAGGGACTAGCGGGAGTGGGTACGAGCAGTACTTC.

The DNA for the CDR3 is TGTGCCAGCAGTGAGACCCAGCGGCCCCAGAAGACCCAGTACTTC. Translated, it gives CASSETQRPQKTQYF. The chain is built from TRBV2 and TRBJ2-5, with D perhaps matching TRBD2 (5 bases). There are 15 residues in the CDR3. V dropped 3 bases and J dropped 6 bases, with 17 bases sitting between them. Germline CDR1 is SNHLY and CDR2 is FYNNEI.

CDR3 sequence reads: CASSKREPPYEQYF. Written as DNA, the CDR3 is TGTGCCAGCAGTAAGCGGGAGCCTCCCTACGAGCAGTACTTC. The chain has TRBV5-4 and TRBJ2-7; 8 bases are shared with TRBD2. CDR1 is SGHNT, CDR2 YYREEE, per germline (reference sequence). V lost 5 bases and J lost 2; bases outside the gene matches: 6. The CDR3 is 14 amino acids.

The rearrangement links TRBV5-4 to TRBJ2-5; 12 nucleotides match TRBD2. Germline CDR1 is SGHNT and CDR2 is YYREEE (reference sequence). The CDR3 is made up of 16 amino acids. With V trimmed by 4 bases and J by 5 bases, 9 bases remained unmatched. CDR3 nucleotides: TGTGCCAGCAGCCCGGCGACTAGCGGGAGTGGGGAGACCCAGTACTTC. Translation: CASSPATSGSGETQYF.

The chain couples TRBV5-8 to TRBJ2-1; TRBD2 matches 11 bases. The CDR3 runs 18 residues. Germline trimming cut 1 base from V and 4 bases from J; bases unmatched to any gene: 10. CDR1 is SGHTS, CDR2 YDEGEE, per germline. DNA of the CDR3: TGTGCCAGCAGCTTGCCGACTAGCGGGGAACTCTTATACAATGAGCAGTTCTTC. Residues: CASSLPTSGELLYNEQFF.

This clone appeared a single time. This chain connects TRBV16 to TRBJ2-7, with 10 positions matching TRBD1. Germline CDR1 KGHSY, CDR2 FQNENV. CDR3 length equals 15 residues. J gave up 3 bases and V 4 bases, and 6 bases lay outside the gene matches. In DNA form, the CDR3 reads TGTGCCAGCAGCCGCAGCGGGACAGGGGTCTACGAGCAGTACTTC. Encoded protein: CASSRSGTGVYEQYF.